The rows below give T cell receptor beta chains drawn from one sample of a study of beta chain features in type 1 diabetes. Sequenced by immunoSEQ multiplex PCR; TCRdb stores in-frame clones only, minus some. The table includes 300,000 to 450,000 clones, around a fifth detected once. Sequenced material: naive CD4+ T cells from blood. The source of these receptors is a woman under 30 in good health. Each CDR3 is given with its conserved first and last residue. The D gene is left open where the match is weak. Not every row has a clone size; where given, it reads once, few, many or a size class.

length: 15
V: TRBV4-2
J: TRBJ2-7
size: few
D: -
DNA: TGTGCCAGCAGCCTATACCGCGGGCTAACCTACGAGCAGTACTTC
CDR3: CASSLYRGLTYEQYF

length: 15
V: TRBV18
J: TRBJ2-7
size: -
D: TRBD1
DNA: TGTGCCAGCTCACCACGACAGGGTCCTGGGGAAGAGCAGTACTTC
CDR3: CASSPRQGPGEEQYF

length: 14
V: TRBV15
J: TRBJ1-5
size: few
D: -
DNA: TGTGCCACCAGCAGAGACGCAGGGGATCAGCCCCAGCATTTT
CDR3: CATSRDAGDQPQHF

length: 13
V: TRBV5-1
J: TRBJ2-7
size: few
D: TRBD1
DNA: TGCGCCAGTACTCTGGACAGGGGCTACGAGCAGTACTTC
CDR3: CASTLDRGYEQYF

length: 14
V: TRBV5-1
J: TRBJ2-3
size: few
D: TRBD2
DNA: TGCGCCAGCCTGCGGGACTACTCCACAGATACGCAGTATTTT
CDR3: CASLRDYSTDTQYF

length: 16
V: TRBV7-2
J: TRBJ2-1
size: -
D: TRBD2
DNA: TGTGCCAGCAGCCGGCACCGACTAGCGGGGAGTAATGAGCAGTTCTTC
CDR3: CASSRHRLAGSNEQFF

length: 12
V: TRBV7-7
J: TRBJ1-2
size: -
D: -
DNA: TGTGCTAGCATCACCCACAGATATGGCTACACCTTC
CDR3: CASITHRYGYTF

length: 13
V: TRBV27
J: TRBJ1-1
size: -
D: -
DNA: TGTGCCAGCAGCAATGGGCCCTTGACTGAAGCTTTCTTT
CDR3: CASSNGPLTEAFF

length: 18
V: TRBV5-1
J: TRBJ2-3
size: few
D: -
DNA: TGCGCCAGCAGCCCAGGGAAGACAGGTCCTCTATTCACAGATACGCAGTATTTT
CDR3: CASSPGKTGPLFTDTQYF

length: 13
V: TRBV7-2
J: TRBJ2-5
size: once
D: -
DNA: TGTGCCAGCAGCTTAGTATCCCGGGAGACCCAGTACTTC
CDR3: CASSLVSRETQYF

length: 13
V: TRBV18
J: TRBJ1-1
size: -
D: -
DNA: TGTGCCAGCTCACCACCGAGGAACACTGAAGCTTTCTTT
CDR3: CASSPPRNTEAFF

length: 13
V: TRBV30
J: TRBJ2-7
size: few
D: TRBD1
DNA: TGTGCCTGGAGTCGGGACAGGGGCTACGAGCAGTACTTC
CDR3: CAWSRDRGYEQYF

length: 14
V: TRBV5-1
J: TRBJ2-7
size: -
D: TRBD2
DNA: TGCGCCAGCAGCTTTTTGGGGACTAATGGCGAGCAGTACTTC
CDR3: CASSFLGTNGEQYF

length: 14
V: TRBV9
J: TRBJ2-1
size: -
D: -
DNA: TGTGCCAGCAGCGTAGAAGGGGTTCACAATGAGCAGTTCTTC
CDR3: CASSVEGVHNEQFF

length: 15
V: TRBV19
J: TRBJ1-5
size: -
D: -
DNA: TGTGCCAGTAGTATTCTACAGGGCAGCAATCAGCCCCAGCATTTT
CDR3: CASSILQGSNQPQHF

length: 12
V: TRBV5-1
J: TRBJ2-1
size: -
D: -
DNA: TGCGCCAGCAGCACCAGAGGGAATGAGCAGTTCTTC
CDR3: CASSTRGNEQFF

length: 13
V: TRBV11-2
J: TRBJ2-1
size: few
D: -
DNA: TGTGCCAGCAGCTTATCCTACGCCCATGAGCAGTTCTTC
CDR3: CASSLSYAHEQFF

length: 16
V: TRBV5-1
J: TRBJ2-5
size: few
D: -
DNA: TGCGCCAGCAGCTTAGGGCGGGGGCCCACCTCAGAGACCCAGTACTTC
CDR3: CASSLGRGPTSETQYF

length: 17
V: TRBV4-3
J: TRBJ2-1
size: few
D: TRBD2
DNA: TGCGCCAGCAGCCAAGGGACTAGCGGGAGACTACACAATGAGCAGTTCTTC
CDR3: CASSQGTSGRLHNEQFF

length: 13
V: TRBV30
J: TRBJ2-7
size: -
D: -
DNA: TGTGCCGGGACCCGGGGGAGCTCCTACGAGCAGTACTTC
CDR3: CAGTRGSSYEQYF

length: 15
V: TRBV4-2
J: TRBJ2-1
size: few
D: TRBD2
DNA: TGTGCCAGCAGCCCTCTAGCGGGAGAATACAATGAGCAGTTCTTC
CDR3: CASSPLAGEYNEQFF

length: 13
V: TRBV25-1
J: TRBJ2-1
size: few
D: TRBD1
DNA: TGTGCCAGCAGTGAATTACAGGGGGATGAGCAGTTCTTC
CDR3: CASSELQGDEQFF

length: 14
V: TRBV14
J: TRBJ2-5
size: -
D: -
DNA: TGTGCCAGCAGCCTTCGGGACACTCAAGAGACCCAGTACTTC
CDR3: CASSLRDTQETQYF

length: 13
V: TRBV7-2
J: TRBJ2-3
size: -
D: -
DNA: TGTGCCAGCTGGGGCGGAGGCACAGATACGCAGTATTTT
CDR3: CASWGGGTDTQYF

length: 14
V: TRBV7-9
J: TRBJ1-5
size: -
D: -
DNA: TGTGCCAGCAGCGGTCAGGATCAGAACCAGCCCCAGCATTTT
CDR3: CASSGQDQNQPQHF

length: 14
V: TRBV7-8
J: TRBJ2-2
size: few
D: TRBD1
DNA: TGTGCCAGCAGCTTAGACGACAGGGCCGGGGAGCTGTTTTTT
CDR3: CASSLDDRAGELFF

length: 12
V: TRBV12-5
J: TRBJ2-1
size: -
D: -
DNA: TGTGCTAGTGGTTTGGTATCTAGTGAGCAGTTCTTC
CDR3: CASGLVSSEQFF

length: 16
V: TRBV28
J: TRBJ2-1
size: few
D: -
DNA: TGTGCCAGCAGTTTATGGAGCCTAGTCTCCTACAATGAGCAGTTCTTC
CDR3: CASSLWSLVSYNEQFF

length: 14
V: TRBV10-3
J: TRBJ1-2
size: few
D: -
DNA: TGTGCCATCAGTGTTAATATGGAGAACTATGGCTACACCTTC
CDR3: CAISVNMENYGYTF

length: 13
V: TRBV6-5
J: TRBJ2-7
size: -
D: -
DNA: TGTGCCAGCAGCAGACAGCTTGACTACGAGCAGTACTTC
CDR3: CASSRQLDYEQYF

length: 15
V: TRBV14
J: TRBJ1-3
size: -
D: -
DNA: TGTGCCAGCAGACCGACAGGCATCTCTGGAAACACCATATATTTT
CDR3: CASRPTGISGNTIYF

length: 16
V: TRBV7-8
J: TRBJ2-3
size: -
D: TRBD1
DNA: TGTGCCAGCAGCTTAGGGACAGGGGCCGGGAGGAATACGCAGTATTTT
CDR3: CASSLGTGAGRNTQYF